This TCR beta chain was captured in a study of T-cell memory formation after mild COVID-19. Study-level points and caveats: Whereas later expanders leaned CD4+, clones contracting day 15 to 85 showed a balanced CD4/CD8 makeup. Of the contracting clones, CD4+ ones lay mainly in CM and EM, and CD8+ ones in EMRA. The finding that pre-infection memory included some responding clones suggested that cross-reactive memory joined.

Using its own MiXCR run on the 5' RACE reads, TCRdb lists one record per CDR3 protein. The table records roughly 410,000 distinct CDR3 sequences, approximately 24% of them present only once. As for this clonotype: Antigen specificity is unknown.

V was clipped by 0 bases and J by 7 bases, with 13 bases between them. Germline lookup yields CDR1 KGHSH and CDR2 LQKENI. The CDR3 consists of 15 residues. Sequenced sample: PBMCs or a T cell subset sorted from them (not recorded which). V is TRBV18 and J is TRBJ2-1, with a tentative D call TRBD1 (6 bases). The clonotype originates from an adult woman who had mild COVID-19 (a few samples of this study predate the infection). Cell type and time point are not known. The CDR3 spells CASSPPGHHGNEQFF. CDR3 sequence (DNA): TGTGCCAGCTCACCACCGGGACACCACGGGAATGAGCAGTTCTTC.